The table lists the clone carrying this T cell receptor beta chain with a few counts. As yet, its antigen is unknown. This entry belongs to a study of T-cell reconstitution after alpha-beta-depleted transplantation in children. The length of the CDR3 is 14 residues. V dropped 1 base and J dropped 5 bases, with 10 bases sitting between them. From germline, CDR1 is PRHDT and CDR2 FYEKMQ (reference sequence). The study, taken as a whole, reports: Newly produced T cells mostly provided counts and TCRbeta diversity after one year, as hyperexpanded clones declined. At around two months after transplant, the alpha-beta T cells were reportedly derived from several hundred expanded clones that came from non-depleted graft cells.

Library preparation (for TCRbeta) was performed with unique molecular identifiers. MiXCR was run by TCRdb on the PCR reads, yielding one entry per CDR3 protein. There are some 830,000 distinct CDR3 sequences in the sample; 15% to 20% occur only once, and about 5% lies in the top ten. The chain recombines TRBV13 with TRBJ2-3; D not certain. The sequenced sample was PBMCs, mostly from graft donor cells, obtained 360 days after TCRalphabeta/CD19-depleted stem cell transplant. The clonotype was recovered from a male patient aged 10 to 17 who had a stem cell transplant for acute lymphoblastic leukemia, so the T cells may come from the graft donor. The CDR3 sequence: CASSLVGHQDTQYF. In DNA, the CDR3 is TGTGCCAGCAGCTTAGTAGGGCATCAAGATACGCAGTATTTT. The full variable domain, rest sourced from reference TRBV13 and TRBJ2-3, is AAGVIQSPRHLIKEKRETATLKCYPIPRHDTVYWYQQGPGQDPQFLISFYEKMQSDKGSIPDRFSAQQFSDYHSELNMSSLELGDSALYFCASSLVGHQDTQYFGPGTRLTVL.